A single T cell receptor beta chain is shown here with its context. The antigen this receptor binds is unknown. No base quality values were provided; no much bigger clone lies one nucleotide off. This sample was taken from a study of blood T cell repertoires in COVID-19 (dated by TCRdb to the early 2020s). Study-wide context: Collaborator samples came from the United States, Italy and Spain and covered acute and convalescent phases of COVID-19. A freely available public database, intended as a resource for researchers studying the immune response to SARS-CoV-2, is where the repertoires were released. Nearly every sample came with metadata listing a de-identified subject ID, COVID-19 status, age in years and sex. Deeply sampled blood TCRbeta repertoires from subjects exposed to, actively infected with, or recovered from COVID-19 were included in the dataset. The prospective study material was composed of cDNA or gDNA derived from T cells, B-cell-depleted T cells, or PBMCs. Where HLA class I and class II types were available, the types were taken from metadata supplied by the sample provider, not from assay-based typing. The samples were drawn from two sources: the first 160 participants of the ongoing ImmuneRACE study, and approximately 1,300 subjects contributed by 6 global collaborators.

TCRbeta CDR3 regions were amplified from genomic DNA by means of the immunoSEQ Assay, a bias-controlled multiplex PCR. In the paper's pipeline: The number of nucleated cells in each sample was estimated by amplification of reference gene primers within the assay. To quantify the absolute abundance of each unique TCRbeta CDR3 rearrangement, sequence reads were collapsed and filtered. Productive Simpson clonality was computed per sample as the square root of Simpson's diversity index over productive rearrangements. TCRdb took over this immuneACCESS table, retaining in-frame rearrangements with V and J assigned. Such tables are incomplete; in checked studies, under half of the missing clones stem from an unresolved V gene, and the remainder is unexplained. The V and J calls and clone size come from that table; D and trimming were worked out from the DNA. A total of 260,000 or so clones appear in this sample, around 80% of them only once. Approximately 6% of the sample comes from the top ten.

The paper as a whole reports these results and caveats: The quantity of clinical and demographic metadata differed by source and by participant and was supplied without curation.

The collaborating institutions used their own protocols to collect whole blood in K2EDTA tubes. Collaborator samples were shipped for TCRbeta analysis as frozen whole blood, isolated PBMCs, or DNA extracted from either sample type. V is pruned by 1 base and J by 5 bases, leaving 12 bases of the junction without a gene match. From its cysteine to its phenylalanine, the CDR3 spans 17 amino acids. The entry retains the CDR3 DNA only, 51 bases that are in frame from base 1. The germline V gene specifies KGHSH as CDR1 and LQKENI as CDR2. This receptor chain uses TRBV18 and TRBJ2-7; 9 nucleotides in the junction match TRBD2. Input material: peripheral blood. This clonotype was obtained from a man older than 75 with acute or convalescent COVID-19. The CDR3 protein is CASSPHPPSGTTNEQYF. The nucleotides read TGTGCCAGCTCACCACACCCTCCTAGCGGGACCACGAACGAGCAGTACTTC.